The 11 T cell receptor beta chains listed next were all sequenced from one sample in a study of shared T cell receptors in the human thymus. Method: immunoSEQ multiplex PCR; TCRdb's copy keeps in-frame clones and lacks some. The repertoire holds more than 550,000 clones, more than 75% seen once, with 0.0094% in the top ten. The sample also formed part of further work on human thymus T cells.

Sample: thymocytes. The receptors shown here come from a boy younger than two with a congenital heart defect.

The chain has TRBV6-6 and TRBJ2-7; no clear D gene. V shed 4 bases and J shed 6 bases, with 13 bases lying between them. Germline-derived CDR1 and CDR2 are MNHNY and SVGAGI (reference sequence). The CDR3 runs 13 residues. CDR3 sequence reads: CASSFFPTGEQYF. CDR3 in DNA: TGTGCCAGCAGTTTCTTCCCGACGGGCGAGCAGTACTTC.

V and J are TRBV9 and TRBJ2-6, with 7 bases that match TRBD2. The CDR3 contains 19 residues. Unmatched junction bases numbered 11, after V lost 0 bases and J lost 2 bases. The germline V gene encodes CDR1 SGDLS and CDR2 YYNGEE. CDR3 nucleotides: TGTGCCAGCAGCGTAGCTACGGGAGGAACCCTGGCTGGGGCCAACGTCCTGACTTTC. Protein: CASSVATGGTLAGANVLTF.

This clone has a single count. The chain uses TRBV29-1 and TRBJ2-3; 11 nucleotides match TRBD2. Germline lookup yields CDR1 SQVTM and CDR2 ANQGSEA. The CDR3 is 17 amino acids. The CDR3 DNA is TGCAGTTACTTCACTAGCGGGGGCTACTCTAGCACAGATACGCAGTATTTT. Translation: CSYFTSGGYSSTDTQYF.

The rearrangement uses TRBV4-1 and TRBJ2-3, with a tentative D call TRBD2 (6 bases). V dropped 3 bases and J dropped 0 bases, with 19 bases sitting between them. The CDR3 extends over 18 amino acids. Germline V gene data show CDR1 as MGHRA and CDR2 as YSYEKL. The CDR3, as DNA: TGCGCCAGCAGCCACGGTCCGTGGCGGGGTCTCAGCACAGATACGCAGTATTTT. This encodes CASSHGPWRGLSTDTQYF.

The V call is TRBV27, the J call TRBJ1-1; D perhaps matches TRBD1 (5 bases). Deletions cut 0 bases from V and 8 bases from J, with 19 bases between. CDR1 and CDR2 (germline): MNHEY, SMNVEV (reference sequence). This CDR3 comprises 16 residues. For the CDR3, the DNA is TGTGCCAGCAGTTTATCAGTTCGGGGAGGACATGGGGAAGCTTTCTTT. It translates to CASSLSVRGGHGEAFF.

This chain joins TRBV7-9 and TRBJ1-6; 7 bases map to TRBD1. Losses at the gene ends were 5 bases for V and 7 bases for J; bases not matched to a gene: 17. CDR3 length: 18 amino acids. CDR1 and CDR2 from the germline V gene are SEHNR and FQNEAQ (reference sequence). CDR3 in amino acids: CASSPPRRQGRANSPLHF. The DNA of the CDR3 is TGTGCCAGCAGCCCCCCCCGCAGACAGGGCCGCGCAAATTCACCCCTCCACTTT.

The genes are TRBV27 and TRBJ2-7; 10 bases fit TRBD1. The J segment lost 5 bases and the V segment lost 2 bases, leaving 3 bases of the junction unmatched. The CDR3 contains 14 residues. Germline V gene lookup returns CDR1 MNHEY and CDR2 SMNVEV (reference sequence). The CDR3 sequence: CASSLRDRGHEQYF. CDR3 DNA sequence: TGTGCCAGCAGTTTACGTGACAGGGGGCACGAGCAGTACTTC.

This clone appeared once. The chain links TRBV7-2 to TRBJ1-1, with D unresolved. This CDR3 has 12 amino acids. Trimming removed 0 bases at V and 11 bases at J, with 10 bases between. CDR1 and CDR2 (germline): SGHTA, FQGNSA. CDR3 coding DNA: TGTGCCAGCAGCTTAGCCCAGGCCATGGCTTTCTTT. As protein: CASSLAQAMAFF. Drawing the rest from reference TRBV7-2 and TRBJ1-1, the complete variable domain is GAGVSQSPSNKVTEKGKDVELRCDPISGHTALYWYRQSLGQGLEFLIYFQGNSAPDKSGLPSDRFSAERTGGSVSTLTIQRTQQEDSAVYLCASSLAQAMAFFGQGTRLTVV.

This chain links TRBV12-5 with TRBJ1-4; 7 nucleotides agree with TRBD1. Trimming removed 0 bases from V and 3 bases from J; junction bases left unmatched: 4. The V gene's germline CDR1 is LGHNT and CDR2 FRNRAP. CDR3 length equals 16 residues. CDR3 amino acids: CASGLVPGQPNEKLFF. The CDR3, as DNA: TGTGCTAGTGGTTTGGTTCCGGGACAGCCTAATGAAAAACTGTTTTTT.

This rearrangement joins TRBV7-2 to TRBJ1-2; no clear D gene. This CDR3 is built from 13 residues. CDR1 is SGHTA and CDR2 is FQGNSA in the germline V gene. V was trimmed by 2 bases and J by 2 bases, leaving 6 bases between them. The CDR3 loop is CASSLRRNYGYTF. For the CDR3, the DNA is TGTGCCAGCAGCTTACGCAGGAACTATGGCTACACCTTC.

This clone has a handful of counts. The rearrangement links TRBV5-1 to TRBJ1-5; 8 nucleotides match TRBD1. This CDR3 comprises 15 residues. The ends lost 4 bases at V and 0 bases at J; junction bases unmatched: 3. CDR1 and CDR2 (germline): SGHRS, YFSETQ. CDR3 sequence: CASSPRGPSNQPQHF. CDR3 coding DNA: TGCGCCAGCAGCCCCAGGGGGCCTAGCAATCAGCCCCAGCATTTT.